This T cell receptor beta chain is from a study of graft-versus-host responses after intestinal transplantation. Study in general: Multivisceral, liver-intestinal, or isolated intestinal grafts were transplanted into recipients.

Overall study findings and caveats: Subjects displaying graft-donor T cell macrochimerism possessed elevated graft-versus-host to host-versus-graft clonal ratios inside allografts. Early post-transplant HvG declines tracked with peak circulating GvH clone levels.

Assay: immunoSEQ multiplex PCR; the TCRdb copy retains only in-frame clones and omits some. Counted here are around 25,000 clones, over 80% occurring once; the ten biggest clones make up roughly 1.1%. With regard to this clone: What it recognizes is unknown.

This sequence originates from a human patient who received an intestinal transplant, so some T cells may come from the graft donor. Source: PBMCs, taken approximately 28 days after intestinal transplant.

DNA for the CDR3: TGTGCCAGCAGTTACGCAGGACCGGGGGAGCAGTACTTC. Translating it yields CASSYAGPGEQYF. The chain joins TRBV6-6 to TRBJ2-7; the D gene is possibly TRBD2 (5 bases). The V and J ends lost 2 bases and 7 bases respectively, with 12 bases between them. This CDR3 comprises 13 residues. Germline values: CDR1 MNHNY, CDR2 SVGAGI (reference sequence).